In its sample, the clone carrying this T cell receptor beta chain was seen many times. Original processing methods: Sample-level TCR yields exhibited a median of approximately 88,000, with a range of about 23,224 to 700,000. MiXCR was run by TCRdb on the RACE reads, yielding one entry per CDR3 protein. The V and J calls, along with clone size, are taken from TCRdb and not from the paper's own processing. Of about 340,000 distinct CDR3 sequences in the sample, around 7% were seen once. The sample is drawn from a study of human T cells and chemical hapten exposure. Study summary: Sensitization applied 2% DPC to around 2 cm by around 2 cm of upper inner arm skin. The scalp of each patient received a weekly diphenylcyclopropenone dose for the full roughly 22-week study.

Trimming removed 1 base at V and 5 bases at J, with 14 bases between. Germline assignment: CDR1 SGHRS and CDR2 YFSETQ. This CDR3 has 15 residues. The time point denotes: patch test 1, 2 weeks after DPC sensitization. The treatment denotes: therapeutic diphenylcyclopropenone sensitization with weekly scalp DPC. Material: whole blood, obtained in connection with sensitization to the hapten diphenylcyclopropenone (DPC). The source is a woman aged 18-30 years with alopecia areata. Some clones in this sample may be carry-over from other donors' samples. The chain links TRBV5-1 to TRBJ2-3; D may correspond to TRBD1 or TRBD2 (5 bases each). The CDR3 loop reads CASSLSGTRGDTQYF. The CDR3 DNA reads TGCGCCAGCAGCTTGTCCGGGACGAGAGGAGATACGCAGTATTTT.